This T cell receptor beta chain was sequenced in a study of PD-1 blockade in classical Hodgkin lymphoma. CDR3 length: 15 amino acids. The germline V gene has CDR1 MNHEY and CDR2 SMNVEV (reference sequence). The V end lost 5 bases, the J end lost 4 bases, and 14 bases lay between the germline ends. The table came from immunoSEQ multiplex PCR; TCRdb's copy has only in-frame clones and leaves some out. The table includes about 14,000 clones, roughly 80% detected once. Each and every patient relapsed after autologous stem cell transplantation, and patients got differing brentuximab vedotin exposure. V and J are TRBV27 and TRBJ1-4; D gene uncertain. This receptor was identified in a human donor with classical Hodgkin lymphoma. Sequencing used peripheral blood mononuclear cells (PBMCs), obtained at baseline. CDR3 sequence (DNA): TGTGCCAGCAGTAAAACCAGGCTCTTTAATGAAAAACTGTTTTTT. Amino acids: CASSKTRLFNEKLFF.